Listed below are T cell receptor beta chains from one sample, sequenced in a study of blood T cell repertoires in COVID-19. Sequencing used immunoSEQ multiplex PCR; TCRdb keeps in-frame clones, though not all of them. The sample yields roughly 300,000 clones, around 87% seen once. Sequenced material: peripheral blood. These receptors all come from a woman between 50 and 59 years old who had recovered from COVID-19. Both conserved end residues are part of each CDR3. The D gene is left open where the match is weak. Where a row states a size, it is once, few, many or the class of an expanded clone; other rows omit it.

>NA|10|TRBJ1-1|TRBV28|TRBD1
TGTGCCAGCAGCACAGGGGGAGCTTTCTTT
CASSTGGAFF
>NA|13|TRBJ1-2|TRBV7-8|NA
TGTGCCAGCGTTCCGGGGGGCGACTATGGCTACACCTTC
CASVPGGDYGYTF
>NA|21|TRBJ2-5|TRBV6-2/TRBV6-3|TRBD2
TGTGCCAGCAGTTATCCCACAACCTCGGGGCTAGCGGGAGGTCACCAAGAGACCCAGTACTTC
CASSYPTTSGLAGGHQETQYF
>NA|15|TRBJ2-5|TRBV18|NA
TGTGCCAGCTCACCACCGGGTCGAAGGGGAGAGACCCAGTACTTC
CASSPPGRRGETQYF
>NA|15|TRBJ2-5|TRBV7-2|NA
TGTGCCAGCAGCTTATGGGGCAGCAAACAAGAGACCCAGTACTTC
CASSLWGSKQETQYF
>few|13|TRBJ2-1|TRBV2|NA
TGTGCCAGCACGGGGGTTGCCTACAATGAGCAGTTCTTC
CASTGVAYNEQFF
>NA|14|TRBJ2-7|TRBV11-2|TRBD2
TGTGCCAGCAGCCGCCTAGCGGGGACCTACGAGCAGTACTTC
CASSRLAGTYEQYF
>NA|15|TRBJ2-7|TRBV9|TRBD2
TGTGCCAGCAGCGTAGGCGGGAGGGCCCCCTACGAGCAGTACTTC
CASSVGGRAPYEQYF
>NA|12|TRBJ2-7|TRBV2|TRBD1
TGTGCCAGCGGTACAGGGGACTACGAGCAGTACTTC
CASGTGDYEQYF
>few|15|TRBJ2-3|TRBV18|NA
TGTGCCAGCTCAAATACCAGGAGGGGAATGGATACGCAGTATTTT
CASSNTRRGMDTQYF
>NA|12|TRBJ2-1|TRBV7-8|NA
TGTGCCAGCAGCGGAGACTACCCAGAGCAGTTCTTC
CASSGDYPEQFF
>NA|13|TRBJ1-5|TRBV4-3|NA
TGCGCCAGCAGCCAAGATCTTTTTCAGCCCCAGCATTTT
CASSQDLFQPQHF
>NA|15|TRBJ2-1|TRBV19|NA
TGTGCCAGTAGCCCCCGGGGGGCCCCCTACAATGAGCAGTTCTTC
CASSPRGAPYNEQFF
>once|14|TRBJ1-4|TRBV28|NA
TGTGCCAGCAGTTCCGGGGTGAAAACGGAAAAACTGTTTTTT
CASSSGVKTEKLFF
>NA|12|TRBJ2-7|TRBV6-1|NA
TGTGCCAGCAGTGAGTGGGCTAGGGGGCAGTACTTC
CASSEWARGQYF
>NA|14|TRBJ2-5|TRBV20-1|TRBD2
TGCAGTGCTAGTAGAAGCGGGAGTATAGAGACCCAGTACTTC
CSASRSGSIETQYF
>NA|14|TRBJ2-2|TRBV5-1|TRBD1
TGCGCCAGCAGCTTGGAAGGGGGCAAAGGGGAGCTGTTTTTT
CASSLEGGKGELFF
>NA|11|TRBJ2-7|TRBV20-1|NA
TGCAGTGCTAGACGGAGGGACGAGCAGTACTTC
CSARRRDEQYF
>NA|17|TRBJ1-6|TRBV7-8|NA
TGTGCCAGCAGCTTACGGTCCGGGGGTTTCTATAATTCACCCCTCCACTTT
CASSLRSGGFYNSPLHF
>NA|15|TRBJ1-2|TRBV7-2|NA
TGTGCCAGCAGCTTCACGGGGGGCGCGAACTATGGCTACACCTTC
CASSFTGGANYGYTF
>few|16|TRBJ2-3|TRBV7-8|NA
TGTGCCAGCAGCGCGCGGGACAGCCAAAGCACAGATACGCAGTATTTT
CASSARDSQSTDTQYF
>NA|13|TRBJ2-3|TRBV28|TRBD2
TGTGCCAGCAGTTTAAGCGGGGCAGATACGCAGTATTTT
CASSLSGADTQYF
>NA|13|TRBJ2-2|TRBV28|NA
TGTGCCAGCTACCACTCGAACACCGGGGAGCTGTTTTTT
CASYHSNTGELFF
>NA|17|TRBJ2-1|TRBV9|NA
TGTGCCAGCAGCGTATCGGGTCCGGCGGGACCCTACAATGAGCAGTTCTTC
CASSVSGPAGPYNEQFF
>NA|16|TRBJ1-2|TRBV5-1|NA
TGCGCCAGCAGCTTGGAGGGGGTAGACAGGTACGGCGGCTACACCTTC
CASSLEGVDRYGGYTF
>NA|13|TRBJ1-1|TRBV30|NA
TGTGCCTGGAGTTCGCGAGGGTTCACTGAAGCTTTCTTT
CAWSSRGFTEAFF
>NA|13|TRBJ1-5|TRBV19|NA
TGTGCCAGTAAACAGGCAGGTAATCAGCCCCAGCATTTT
CASKQAGNQPQHF
>NA|15|TRBJ2-2|TRBV24-1|TRBD1
TGTGCCACCAGGGCACAGGGGGCTGCCACCGGGGAGCTGTTTTTT
CATRAQGAATGELFF
>NA|16|TRBJ2-7|TRBV6-6|NA
TGTGCCAGCAGTTACTCGATTCCTAGCTTAGGTTACGAGCAGTACTTC
CASSYSIPSLGYEQYF
>NA|12|TRBJ1-3|TRBV28|NA
TGTGCCAGCTTAGGGGTGGGAAACACCATATATTTT
CASLGVGNTIYF
>NA|14|TRBJ1-1|TRBV6-5|NA
TGTGCCAGCACTCCTGCCCGGGGTCGCGCTGAAGCTTTCTTT
CASTPARGRAEAFF
>few|15|TRBJ2-7|TRBV7-9|TRBD2
TGTGCCAGCAGCTCCCGGACTAGCGGGAGCGCAGGATTCACCTTC
CASSSRTSGSAGFTF
>NA|15|TRBJ2-3|TRBV11-3|TRBD2
TGTGCCAGCAGTTCGGGGACTAGCTCGACAGATACGCAGTATTTT
CASSSGTSSTDTQYF
>NA|19|TRBJ2-6|TRBV18|TRBD2
TGTGCCAGCTCACCAACGACTAGCGGGAGCCGGAATGGGGCCAACGTCCTGACTTTC
CASSPTTSGSRNGANVLTF
>NA|15|TRBJ1-2|TRBV7-8|TRBD1
TGTGCCAGCAGCTTGGGGGACAGGGGGGACTATGGCTACACCTTC
CASSLGDRGDYGYTF
>NA|15|TRBJ2-7|TRBV7-8|TRBD2
TGTGCCAGCAGCCAGGGACTAGCGGAGAGCTACGAGCAGTACTTC
CASSQGLAESYEQYF
>NA|16|TRBJ1-4|TRBV7-9|NA
TGTGCCAGCAGCTTAGCCTGGGGGGAGGCTAATGAAAAACTGTTTTTT
CASSLAWGEANEKLFF
>few|16|TRBJ2-3|TRBV7-2|TRBD2
TGTGCCAGCAGCTCCACTAGCGGGGGGGCCGGGGTTACGCAGTATTTT
CASSSTSGGAGVTQYF
>NA|13|TRBJ1-3|TRBV6-5|TRBD1
TGTGCCAGCCATGGGGACAGGGGTTACACCATATATTTT
CASHGDRGYTIYF
>NA|14|TRBJ1-5|TRBV6-5|NA
TGTGCCAGCAGCCAGGGGAGAAGCAATCAGCCCCAGCATTTT
CASSQGRSNQPQHF
>NA|15|TRBJ2-7|TRBV6-5|NA
TGTGCCAGCAGTTACGTACCGGGAAGTCACTACGAGCAGTACTTC
CASSYVPGSHYEQYF
>NA|15|TRBJ2-5|TRBV11-2|NA
TGTGCCAGCAGCTTAGATCCCGGGGATCAAGAGACCCAGTACTTC
CASSLDPGDQETQYF
>NA|14|TRBJ2-1|TRBV4-3|TRBD2
TGCGCCAGCAGCCAAGATACTAGCGGGAGGGCCTTGTTCTTC
CASSQDTSGRALFF
>NA|13|TRBJ2-5|TRBV12-3/TRBV12-4|TRBD1
TGTGCCAGCAGCCTCGGACAGGCTCGAGCCCAGTACTTC
CASSLGQARAQYF
>NA|12|TRBJ2-7|TRBV6-2/TRBV6-3|NA
TGTGCCAGCAGCCCCGGTGTCTACGAGCAGTACTTC
CASSPGVYEQYF
>NA|13|TRBJ1-2|TRBV21-1|NA
TGTGCCAGCAGCGAAAGACAGGGAAATGGCTACACCTTC
CASSERQGNGYTF
>NA|14|TRBJ2-7|TRBV19|TRBD1
TGTGCCAGTAGTTCCGGGACAGGGGTCCGTCAGCAGTACTTC
CASSSGTGVRQQYF
>NA|16|TRBJ2-1|TRBV6-5|TRBD2
TGTGCCAGCAGTTACTCGGGGGGGAGGGAGGTGAATGAGCAGTTCTTC
CASSYSGGREVNEQFF
>NA|13|TRBJ1-1|TRBV10-2|NA
TGCGCCAGCAGTGAGCGATGGGGGGGTAATGCTTTCTTT
CASSERWGGNAFF
>few|15|TRBJ2-3|TRBV24-1|NA
TGTGCCACCAGTGATTTGTGGCGGGGTGATCATACGCAGTATTTT
CATSDLWRGDHTQYF
>NA|15|TRBJ2-3|TRBV5-4|TRBD2
TGTGCCAGCAGCAACGGGACTATTATCGTTGATACGCAGTATTTT
CASSNGTIIVDTQYF
>NA|12|TRBJ1-5|TRBV19|NA
TGTGCCAGTACGGGGGGCAATCAGCCCCAGCATTTT
CASTGGNQPQHF
>NA|13|TRBJ2-1|TRBV14|TRBD1
TGTGCCAGCAGCCAAGGCGCCGGGACAGTGCAGTTCTTC
CASSQGAGTVQFF
>NA|14|TRBJ1-4|TRBV28|TRBD1
TGTGCCAGCAGCCTAGGGGGCCACTTAGAAAAACTGTTTTTT
CASSLGGHLEKLFF
>NA|15|TRBJ2-3|TRBV29-1|NA
TGCAGCGTTGGCCGGCAGGCCGAGTACACAGATACGCAGTATTTT
CSVGRQAEYTDTQYF
>NA|12|TRBJ2-2|TRBV7-2|NA
TGTGCCAGCAGCCCTTCTACCGGGGAGCTGTTTTTT
CASSPSTGELFF
>once|13|TRBJ1-6|TRBV29-1|NA
TGCAGCGTCATAGAAGGGGGAAATTCACCCCTCCACTTT
CSVIEGGNSPLHF
>once|15|TRBJ2-3|TRBV24-1|NA
TGTGCCACCAGTGGTCCGACAACTAGCACAGATACGCAGTATTTT
CATSGPTTSTDTQYF
>NA|15|TRBJ2-5|TRBV5-1|TRBD1
TGCGCCAGCAGCTTGACAGGGGGCCAACAAGAGACCCAGTACTTC
CASSLTGGQQETQYF
>NA|14|TRBJ2-1|TRBV10-1|TRBD2
TGCGCCAGCAGTGTGCGGGGGAGTCAAAATGAGCAGTTCTTC
CASSVRGSQNEQFF